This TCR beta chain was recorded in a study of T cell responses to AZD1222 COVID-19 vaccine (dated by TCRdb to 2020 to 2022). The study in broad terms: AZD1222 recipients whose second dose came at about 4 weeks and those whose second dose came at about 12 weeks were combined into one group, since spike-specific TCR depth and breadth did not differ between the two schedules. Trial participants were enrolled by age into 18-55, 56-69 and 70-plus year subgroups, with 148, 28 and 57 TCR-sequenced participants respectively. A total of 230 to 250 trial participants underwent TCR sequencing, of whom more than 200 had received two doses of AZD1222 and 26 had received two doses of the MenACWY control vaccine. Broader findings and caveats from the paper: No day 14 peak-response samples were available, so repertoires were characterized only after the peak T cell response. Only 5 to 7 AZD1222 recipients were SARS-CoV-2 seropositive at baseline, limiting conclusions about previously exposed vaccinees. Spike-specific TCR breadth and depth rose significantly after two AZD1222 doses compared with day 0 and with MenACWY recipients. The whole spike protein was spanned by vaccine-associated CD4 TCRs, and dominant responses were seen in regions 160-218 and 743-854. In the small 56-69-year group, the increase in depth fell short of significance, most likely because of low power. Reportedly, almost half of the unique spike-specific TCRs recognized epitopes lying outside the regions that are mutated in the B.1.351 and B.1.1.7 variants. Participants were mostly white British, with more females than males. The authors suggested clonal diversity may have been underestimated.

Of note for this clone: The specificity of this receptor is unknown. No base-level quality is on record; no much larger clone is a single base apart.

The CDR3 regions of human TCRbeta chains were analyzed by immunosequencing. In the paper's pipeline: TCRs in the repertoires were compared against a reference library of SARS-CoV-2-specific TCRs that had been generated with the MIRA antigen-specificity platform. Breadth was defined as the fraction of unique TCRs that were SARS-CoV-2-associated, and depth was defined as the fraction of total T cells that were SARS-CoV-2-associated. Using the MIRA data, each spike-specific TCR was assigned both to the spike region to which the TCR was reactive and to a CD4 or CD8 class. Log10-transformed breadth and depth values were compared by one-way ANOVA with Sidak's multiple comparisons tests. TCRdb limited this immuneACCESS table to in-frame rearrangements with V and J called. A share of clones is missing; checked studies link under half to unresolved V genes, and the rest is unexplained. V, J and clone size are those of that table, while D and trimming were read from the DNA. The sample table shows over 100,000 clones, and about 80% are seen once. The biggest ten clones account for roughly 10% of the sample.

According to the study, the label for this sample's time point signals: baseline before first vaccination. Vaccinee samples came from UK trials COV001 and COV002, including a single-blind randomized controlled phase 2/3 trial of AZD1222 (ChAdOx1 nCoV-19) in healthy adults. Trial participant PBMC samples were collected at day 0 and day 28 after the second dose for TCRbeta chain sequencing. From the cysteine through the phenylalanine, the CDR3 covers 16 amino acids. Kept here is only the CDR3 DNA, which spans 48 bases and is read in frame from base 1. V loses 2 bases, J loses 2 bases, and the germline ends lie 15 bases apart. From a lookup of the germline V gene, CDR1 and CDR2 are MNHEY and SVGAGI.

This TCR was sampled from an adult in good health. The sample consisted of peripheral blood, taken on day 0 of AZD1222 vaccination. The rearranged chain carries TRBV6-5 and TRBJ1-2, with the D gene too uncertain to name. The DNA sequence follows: TGTGCCAGCAGTTACGGTTCAATCCTCTCCAACTATGGCTACACCTTC. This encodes CASSYGSILSNYGYTF.